The clone carrying this T cell receptor beta chain has a count of ten or more. CDR3-region Arm-PCR and iRepertoire HTBI primers produced the TCR beta libraries. TCRdb analysed the multiplex PCR reads with MiXCR anew, one entry per CDR3 protein. Seen here are roughly 420,000 distinct CDR3 sequences, 15% to 20% observed once, and the top ten hold under 30%. These data belong to a study of regulatory T cells in long-lasting Graves disease. Time point indicated: newly diagnosed GD, antithyroid drugs for less than 3 months. PBMC RNA was the source of the TCR library. The CDR3 length is 17 residues. Germline lookup yields CDR1 MNHEY and CDR2 SMNVEV (reference sequence). After removal of 5 bases from V and 7 bases from J, the junction contained 18 bases not matched to a gene. These data were also filed under a second study, of T cells in Graves' hyperthyroidism and ophthalmopathy.

The chain combines TRBV27 with TRBJ2-5; TRBD1 matches 8 bases. The sample in question was peripheral blood mononuclear cells (PBMCs), obtained at new diagnosis, from a patient treated with antithyroid drugs. The receptor was derived from a woman younger than 30 with Graves disease. The CDR3 is CASSNIPGTGPRGTQYF. DNA of the CDR3: TGTGCCAGCAGTAATATCCCCGGGACAGGTCCCCGGGGGACCCAGTACTTC.